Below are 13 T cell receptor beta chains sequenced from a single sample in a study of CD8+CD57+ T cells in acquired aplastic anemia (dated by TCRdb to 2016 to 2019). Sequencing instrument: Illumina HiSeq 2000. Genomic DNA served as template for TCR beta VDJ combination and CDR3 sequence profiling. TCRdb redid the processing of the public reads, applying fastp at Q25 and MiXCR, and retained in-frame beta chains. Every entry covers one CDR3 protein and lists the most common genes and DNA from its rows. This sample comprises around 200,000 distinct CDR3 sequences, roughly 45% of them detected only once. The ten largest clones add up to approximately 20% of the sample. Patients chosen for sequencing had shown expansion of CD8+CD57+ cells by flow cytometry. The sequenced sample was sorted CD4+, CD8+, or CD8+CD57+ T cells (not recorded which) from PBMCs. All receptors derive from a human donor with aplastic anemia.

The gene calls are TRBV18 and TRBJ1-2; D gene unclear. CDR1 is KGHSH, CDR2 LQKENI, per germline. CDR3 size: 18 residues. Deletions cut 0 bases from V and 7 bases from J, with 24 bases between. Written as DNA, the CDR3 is TGTGCCAGCTCACCACCCCCGAACATCGGACGGGTTCGGGGTGGCTACACCTTC. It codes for CASSPPPNIGRVRGGYTF.

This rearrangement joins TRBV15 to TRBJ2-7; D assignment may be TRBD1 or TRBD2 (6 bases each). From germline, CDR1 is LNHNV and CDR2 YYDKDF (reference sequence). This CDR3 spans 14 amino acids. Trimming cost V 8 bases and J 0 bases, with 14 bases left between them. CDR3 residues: CATARGGISYEQYF. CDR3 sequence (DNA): TGTGCCACCGCGAGAGGGGGGATCTCCTACGAGCAGTACTTC.

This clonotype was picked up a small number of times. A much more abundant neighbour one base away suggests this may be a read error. The CDR3 here is CASILDGMNTETFF. DNA of the CDR3: TGTGCCAGCATACTAGACGGGATGAACACTGAAACTTTCTTT. The rearrangement uses TRBV25-1 and TRBJ1-1; D is uncertain. CDR3 size: 14 residues. Germline CDR1 MGHDK, CDR2 SYGVNS.

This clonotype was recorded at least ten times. This CDR3 reads CASSVVGQLEDTQYF. As DNA, the CDR3 is TGTGCCAGCAGCGTAGTCGGCCAGTTGGAAGATACGCAGTATTTT. The chain has TRBV9 and TRBJ2-3, with D hard to call. Trimming stripped 0 bases from V and 5 bases from J, with 13 bases between. Germline loops: CDR1 SGDLS, CDR2 YYNGEE. The CDR3 spans 15 residues.

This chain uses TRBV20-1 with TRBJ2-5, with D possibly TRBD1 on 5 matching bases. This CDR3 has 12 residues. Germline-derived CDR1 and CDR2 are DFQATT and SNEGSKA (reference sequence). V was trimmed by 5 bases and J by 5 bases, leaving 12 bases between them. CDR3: CSARPQGETQYF. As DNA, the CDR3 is TGCAGTGCTCGACCGCAGGGCGAGACCCAGTACTTC.

The CDR3 DNA reads TGTGCCAGCAGTGGGGGCCCCCGCGGGACTAGCGGAAGCAATGAGCAGTTCTTC. This sequence encodes CASSGGPRGTSGSNEQFF. This chain connects TRBV28 to TRBJ2-1, with 11 bases lining up with TRBD2. CDR3 length equals 18 residues. Trimming took 5 bases from V and 6 from J; bases not matched to a gene: 15. CDR1 is MDHEN, CDR2 SYDVKM, per germline.

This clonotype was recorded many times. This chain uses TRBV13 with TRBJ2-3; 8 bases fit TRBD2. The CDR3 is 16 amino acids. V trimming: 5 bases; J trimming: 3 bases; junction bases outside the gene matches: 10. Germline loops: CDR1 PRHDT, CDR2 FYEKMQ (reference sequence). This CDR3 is CASSPYRTSSTDTQYF. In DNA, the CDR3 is TGTGCCAGCAGCCCATACCGGACTAGCTCGACAGATACGCAGTATTTT.

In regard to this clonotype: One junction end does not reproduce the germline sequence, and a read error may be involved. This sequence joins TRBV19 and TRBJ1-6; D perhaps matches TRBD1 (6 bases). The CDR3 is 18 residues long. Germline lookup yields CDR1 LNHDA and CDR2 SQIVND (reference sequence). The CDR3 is CASSTLQGGSSYNSPLHF. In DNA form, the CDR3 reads TGTGCCAGTAGTACTCTACAGGGCGGCAGCTCCTATAATTCGCCCCTCCACTTT.

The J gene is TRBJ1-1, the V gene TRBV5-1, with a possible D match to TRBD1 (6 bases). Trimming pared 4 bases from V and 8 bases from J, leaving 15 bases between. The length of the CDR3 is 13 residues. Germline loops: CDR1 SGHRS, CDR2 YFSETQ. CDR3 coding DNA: TGCGCCAGCAGCGCCCCTGGGGGCGGGGAAGCTTTCTTT. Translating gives CASSAPGGGEAFF.

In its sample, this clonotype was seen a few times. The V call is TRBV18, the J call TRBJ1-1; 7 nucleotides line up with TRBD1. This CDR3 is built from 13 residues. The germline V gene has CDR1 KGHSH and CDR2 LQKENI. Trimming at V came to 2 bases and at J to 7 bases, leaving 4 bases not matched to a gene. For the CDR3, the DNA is TGTGCCAGCTCACCAAGGGGGCGAGGTGAAGCTTTCTTT. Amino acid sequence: CASSPRGRGEAFF. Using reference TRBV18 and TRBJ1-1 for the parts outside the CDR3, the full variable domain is NAGVMQNPRHLVRRRGQEARLRCSPMKGHSHVYWYRQLPEEGLKFMVYLQKENIIDESGMPKERFSAEFPKEGPSILRIQQVVRGDSAAYFCASSPRGRGEAFFGQGTRLTVV.

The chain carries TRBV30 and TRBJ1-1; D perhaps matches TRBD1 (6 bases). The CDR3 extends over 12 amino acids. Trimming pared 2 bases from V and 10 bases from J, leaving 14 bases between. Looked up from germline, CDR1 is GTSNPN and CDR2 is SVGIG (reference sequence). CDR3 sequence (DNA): TGTGCCTGGAGTAGGAGGGGGAGGGGAGCTTTCTTT. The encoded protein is CAWSRRGRGAFF.

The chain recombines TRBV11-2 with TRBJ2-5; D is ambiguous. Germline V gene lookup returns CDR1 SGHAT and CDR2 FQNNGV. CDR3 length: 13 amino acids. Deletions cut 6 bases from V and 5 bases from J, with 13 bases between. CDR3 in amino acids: CASRVVGKETQYF. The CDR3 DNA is TGTGCCAGCAGGGTGGTAGGGAAGGAGACCCAGTACTTC.

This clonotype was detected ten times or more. CDR3 DNA sequence: TGTGCCAGCAGCCCGAGAGGACAGGGGGCCTACGAGCAGTACTTC. This gives the protein CASSPRGQGAYEQYF. This chain links TRBV5-8 with TRBJ2-7; 10 nucleotides align to TRBD1. The junction had 6 bases not matched to a gene; V was cut back by 4 bases and J by 2 bases. Germline V gene sequence: CDR1 SGHTS, CDR2 YDEGEE. There are 15 residues in the CDR3.